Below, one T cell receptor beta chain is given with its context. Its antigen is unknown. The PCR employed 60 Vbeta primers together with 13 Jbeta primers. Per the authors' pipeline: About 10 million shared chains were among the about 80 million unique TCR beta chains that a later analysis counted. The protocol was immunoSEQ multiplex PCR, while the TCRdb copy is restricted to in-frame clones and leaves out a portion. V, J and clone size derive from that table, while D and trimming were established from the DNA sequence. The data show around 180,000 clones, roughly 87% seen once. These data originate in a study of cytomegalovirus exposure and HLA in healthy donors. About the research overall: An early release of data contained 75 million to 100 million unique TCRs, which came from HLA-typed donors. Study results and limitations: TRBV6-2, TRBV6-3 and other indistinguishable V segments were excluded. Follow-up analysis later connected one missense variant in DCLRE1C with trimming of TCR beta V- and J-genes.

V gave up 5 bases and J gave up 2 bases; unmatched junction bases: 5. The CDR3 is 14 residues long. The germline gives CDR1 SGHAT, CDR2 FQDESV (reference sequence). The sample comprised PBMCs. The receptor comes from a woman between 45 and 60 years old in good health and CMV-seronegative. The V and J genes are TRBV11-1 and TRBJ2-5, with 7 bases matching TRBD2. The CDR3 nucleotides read TGTGCCAGCAGCCAGCGGGGACTTCAAGAGACCCAGTACTTC. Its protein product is CASSQRGLQETQYF.